Shown below are 12 T cell receptor beta chains from a single sample sequenced in a study of blood T cell repertoires in COVID-19. Clones were sequenced by immunoSEQ multiplex PCR, and TCRdb holds only the in-frame ones, with some missing. The sample records some 180,000 clones, less than 85% being singletons. Sequences were obtained from PBMCs or T cells enriched from blood (not recorded which). The receptors stem from a woman aged 60-75 years with acute COVID-19.

CDR3 loop: CASSLGRGANIQYF. CDR3 DNA: TGTGCCAGCAGCTTAGGGCGGGGGGCAAACATTCAGTACTTC. The chain uses TRBV7-2 and TRBJ2-4; 8 nucleotides align to TRBD2. The length of the CDR3 is 14 residues. The germline CDR1 and CDR2 sequences are SGHTA and FQGNSA. With 1 base clipped from V and 6 bases from J, the junction kept 2 bases outside the gene matches.

V usage is TRBV5-1 and J usage is TRBJ2-1; 10 nucleotides align to TRBD1. The germline gives CDR1 SGHRS, CDR2 YFSETQ. This CDR3 spans 16 amino acids. V dropped 0 bases and J dropped 4; count of bases not matched to a gene: 4. The CDR3 coding sequence is TGCGCCAGCAGCTTGGCCGGGGGACAGGGGTACAATGAGCAGTTCTTC. Its translation: CASSLAGGQGYNEQFF.

This chain uses TRBV6-1 with TRBJ2-7, with D maybe TRBD1 (6 bases). Trimming removed 1 base at V and 0 bases at J, with 13 bases between. This CDR3 is built from 16 residues. The germline V gene has CDR1 MNHNS and CDR2 SASEGT. The CDR3 DNA reads as TGTGCCAGCAGTGAAGAGGGGACATTGTACTCCTACGAGCAGTACTTC. Residues: CASSEEGTLYSYEQYF.

This chain links TRBV11-2 with TRBJ2-7, with 9 bases aligning to TRBD1. The CDR3 contains 14 residues. Unmatched junction bases numbered 3, after V lost 3 bases and J lost 3 bases. Per the germline V gene, CDR1 is SGHAT and CDR2 is FQNNGV. The CDR3 DNA reads as TGTGCCAGCAGCTTCCGGACAGGGGTCTACGAGCAGTACTTC. This translates into CASSFRTGVYEQYF.

The chain joins TRBV18 to TRBJ2-6; TRBD1 matches at 7 bases. This CDR3 region has 16 residues. Losses at the gene ends were 3 bases for V and 2 bases for J; bases not matched to a gene: 4. Germline CDR1 is KGHSH and CDR2 is LQKENI. This CDR3 is CASSPLQGTGANVLTF. CDR3 bases: TGTGCCAGCTCACCTCTACAGGGGACTGGGGCCAACGTCCTGACTTTC.

This chain links TRBV5-1 with TRBJ2-5; tentatively, D is TRBD1 (6 bases). The V end was cut by 0 bases, the J end by 6 bases, with 12 bases between. Germline assignment: CDR1 SGHRS and CDR2 YFSETQ. The CDR3 consists of 14 residues. The CDR3 region is CASSLAGGLQTQYF. CDR3 DNA sequence: TGCGCCAGCAGCTTGGCTGGGGGCCTGCAGACCCAGTACTTC.

At least ten counts were recorded for this clone. This rearrangement joins TRBV11-2 to TRBJ1-2; no clear D. The V gene's germline CDR1 is SGHAT and CDR2 FQNNGV. The CDR3 has 18 amino acids. V lost 1 base, J lost 2 bases, and 20 bases lay in between. The CDR3 region has the DNA TGTGCCAGCAGCTTAGTGGTTTGGGCAAACCCTATGAACTATGGCTACACCTTC. It is translated as CASSLVVWANPMNYGYTF.

The rearrangement joins TRBV19 to TRBJ2-3; D not resolved. The CDR3 is made up of 14 amino acids. V was pared by 3 bases and J by 6 bases, with 13 bases between. Germline V gene sequence: CDR1 LNHDA, CDR2 SQIVND (reference sequence). The CDR3 sequence is CASSIQVGSDTQYF. The CDR3 nucleotides are TGTGCCAGTAGTATCCAGGTTGGCTCGGATACGCAGTATTTT.

The chain recombines TRBV7-8 with TRBJ2-1; TRBD2 matches 9 bases. Germline V gene sequence: CDR1 SGHVS, CDR2 FQNEAQ. Trimming cost V 3 bases and J 0 bases; bases outside gene matches: 6. CDR3 size: 17 residues. The CDR3 region is CASSFSLAGSSYNEQFF. The CDR3 nucleotides read TGTGCCAGCAGCTTTAGTCTAGCGGGGAGCTCCTACAATGAGCAGTTCTTC.

The chain employs TRBV30 and TRBJ2-7; D might be TRBD2 (6 bases). There are 14 residues in the CDR3. Germline CDR1 is GTSNPN and CDR2 is SVGIG (reference sequence). Trimming cost V 3 bases and J 5 bases, with 17 bases left between them. For the CDR3, the DNA is TGTGCCTGGAGAGGGCTGGGGGGACGAGACGAGCAGTACTTC. As protein: CAWRGLGGRDEQYF.

The CDR3, as DNA: TGCGCCAGCAGCCTAAGAGGACAGGGTGGTGCTGGAAACACCATATATTTT. Translated, it gives CASSLRGQGGAGNTIYF. V and J are TRBV4-1 and TRBJ1-3; 8 bases are a match to TRBD1. V shed 4 bases, J shed 2 bases, and the junction held 10 bases outside the gene matches. The CDR3 consists of 17 residues. From germline, CDR1 is MGHRA and CDR2 YSYEKL.

V and J are TRBV5-4 and TRBJ2-5; 9 bases are a match to TRBD1. V shed 9 bases and J 1 base; nucleotides not matched to a gene: 10. The CDR3 loop spans 15 amino acids. Germline values: CDR1 SGHNT, CDR2 YYREEE (reference sequence). CDR3 DNA sequence: TGTGCCACTTCCACACAGGGGGCGCCCCAAGAGACCCAGTACTTC. Protein: CATSTQGAPQETQYF.